This T cell receptor (beta chain) derives from a study of shared clonotypes between healthy human individuals. For the study at large: Three plates were used per donor for CD4 naive, three for CD4 memory, two for CD8 naive and one for CD8 memory.

CDR3 length: 13 residues. The germline CDR1 and CDR2 sequences are LNHDA and SQIVND (reference sequence). Trimming removed 3 bases from V and 1 base from J, with 6 bases in between. This clone was found a few times. In the same sample, other DNA sequences code for this CDR3. It was CD45RO-negative cells, positively selected for CCR7, that made up naive CD8 cells, with terminally differentiated effector memory CD45RA+ cells excluded. Clones were sequenced by immunoSEQ multiplex PCR, and TCRdb holds only the in-frame ones, with some missing. This repertoire shows about 2.1 million clones, 93% found once; its top ten account for 1.5% to 2%.

The chain has TRBV19 and TRBJ1-1; the D is unclear. Source material: naive CD8+ T cells from PBMCs. The TCR sequence derives from a man younger than 30 in good health. Some clones in this sample may be carry-over from other donors' samples. CDR3 amino acids: CASSIGQNTEAFF. The DNA for the CDR3 is TGTGCCAGTAGTATCGGGCAGAACACTGAAGCTTTCTTT. Variable domain in full (rest from reference TRBV19 and TRBJ1-1): DGGITQSPKYLFRKEGQNVTLSCEQNLNHDAMYWYRQDPGQGLRLIYYSQIVNDFQKGDIAEGYSVSREKKESFPLTVTSAQKNPTAFYLCASSIGQNTEAFFGQGTRLTVV.